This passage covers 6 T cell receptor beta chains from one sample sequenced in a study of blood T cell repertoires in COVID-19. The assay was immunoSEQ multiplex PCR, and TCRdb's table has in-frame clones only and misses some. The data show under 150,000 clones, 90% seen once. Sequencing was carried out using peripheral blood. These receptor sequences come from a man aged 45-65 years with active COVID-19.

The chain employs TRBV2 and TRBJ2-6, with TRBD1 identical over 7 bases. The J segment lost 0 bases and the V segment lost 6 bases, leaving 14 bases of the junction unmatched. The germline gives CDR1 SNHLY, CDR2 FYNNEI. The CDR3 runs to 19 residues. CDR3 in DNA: TGTGCCAGCAGCAAAGTCGTGGGACAGACTTACTCTGGGGCCAACGTCCTGACTTTC. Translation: CASSKVVGQTYSGANVLTF.

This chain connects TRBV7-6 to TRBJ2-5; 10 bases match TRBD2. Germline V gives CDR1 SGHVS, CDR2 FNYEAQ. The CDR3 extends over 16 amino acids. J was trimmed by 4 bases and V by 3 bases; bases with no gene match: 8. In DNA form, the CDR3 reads TGTGCCAGCAGCTTTGGGGGGACTAGCGTGGGAGAGACCCAGTACTTC. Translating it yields CASSFGGTSVGETQYF.

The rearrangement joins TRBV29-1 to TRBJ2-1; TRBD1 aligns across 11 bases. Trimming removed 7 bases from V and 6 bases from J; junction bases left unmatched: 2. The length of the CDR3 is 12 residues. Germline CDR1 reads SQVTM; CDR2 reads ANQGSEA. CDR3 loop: CSAGTGGNEQFF. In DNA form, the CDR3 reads TGCAGCGCTGGGACAGGGGGCAATGAGCAGTTCTTC.

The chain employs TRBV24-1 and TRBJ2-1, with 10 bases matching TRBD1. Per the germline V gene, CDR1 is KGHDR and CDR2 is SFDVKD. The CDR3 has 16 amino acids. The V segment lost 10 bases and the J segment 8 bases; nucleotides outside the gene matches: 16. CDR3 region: CATSRAGTGAMDEQFF. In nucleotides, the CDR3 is TGTGCCACAAGCCGCGCCGGGACAGGGGCGATGGATGAGCAGTTCTTC.

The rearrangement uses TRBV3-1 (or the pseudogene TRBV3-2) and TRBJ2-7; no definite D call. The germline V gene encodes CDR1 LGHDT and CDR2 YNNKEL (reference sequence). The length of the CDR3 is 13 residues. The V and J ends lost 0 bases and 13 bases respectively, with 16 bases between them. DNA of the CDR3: TGTGCCAGCAGCCAAGAACTGACGGGTGCCCTTTACGTC. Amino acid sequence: CASSQELTGALYV.

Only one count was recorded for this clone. The CDR3 protein is CASSAGTAYGYTF. For the CDR3, the DNA is TGTGCCAGCAGTGCGGGGACAGCTTATGGCTACACCTTC. The V and J genes are TRBV25-1 and TRBJ1-2; 7 nucleotides agree with TRBD1. V trimming: 4 bases; J trimming: 5 bases; junction bases outside the gene matches: 4. Germline V gene sequence: CDR1 MGHDK, CDR2 SYGVNS. This CDR3 region has 13 residues.